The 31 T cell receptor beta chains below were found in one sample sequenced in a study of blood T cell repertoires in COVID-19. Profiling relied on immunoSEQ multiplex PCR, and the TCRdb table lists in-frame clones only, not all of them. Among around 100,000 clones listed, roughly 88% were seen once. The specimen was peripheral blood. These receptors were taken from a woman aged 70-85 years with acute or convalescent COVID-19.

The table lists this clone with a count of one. CDR3 sequence (DNA): TGTGCCAGCTTAATCGGGAATGAGCAGTTCTTC. Protein sequence: CASLIGNEQFF. The V gene is TRBV25-1, the J gene TRBJ2-1; no clear D gene. V lost 8 bases, J lost 7 bases, and 9 bases lay in between. The V gene's germline CDR1 is MGHDK and CDR2 SYGVNS. The CDR3 length is 11 residues.

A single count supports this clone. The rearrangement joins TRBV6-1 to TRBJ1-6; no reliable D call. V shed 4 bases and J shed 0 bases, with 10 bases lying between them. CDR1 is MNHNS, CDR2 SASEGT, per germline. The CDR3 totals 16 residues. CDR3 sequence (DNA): TGTGCCAGCAGTGGAGGGTTTGACTCCTATAATTCACCCCTCCACTTT. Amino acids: CASSGGFDSYNSPLHF.

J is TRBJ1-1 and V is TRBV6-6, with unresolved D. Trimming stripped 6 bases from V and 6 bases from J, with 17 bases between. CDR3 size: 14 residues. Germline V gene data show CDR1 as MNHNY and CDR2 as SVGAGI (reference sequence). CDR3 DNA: TGTGCCAGCAGCCTTTCCGGGAGGCGAGCTGAAGCTTTCTTT. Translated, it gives CASSLSGRRAEAFF.

The CDR3 region has the DNA TGTGCCAGCAGCGCTAAGGACAGGGGAGCTTCACCCCTCCACTTT. Protein sequence: CASSAKDRGASPLHF. The genes are TRBV6-5 and TRBJ1-6, with 9 bases identical to TRBD1. From germline, CDR1 is MNHEY and CDR2 SVGAGI. The CDR3 runs to 15 residues. V lost 6 bases, J lost 9 bases, and 9 bases stayed unmatched.

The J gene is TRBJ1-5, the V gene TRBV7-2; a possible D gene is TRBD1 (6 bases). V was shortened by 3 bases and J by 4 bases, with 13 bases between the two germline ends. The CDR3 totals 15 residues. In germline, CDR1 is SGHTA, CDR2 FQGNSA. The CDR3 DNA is TGTGCCAGCAGCTTGCACCTCAGGGGAAATCAGCCCCAGCATTTT. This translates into CASSLHLRGNQPQHF.

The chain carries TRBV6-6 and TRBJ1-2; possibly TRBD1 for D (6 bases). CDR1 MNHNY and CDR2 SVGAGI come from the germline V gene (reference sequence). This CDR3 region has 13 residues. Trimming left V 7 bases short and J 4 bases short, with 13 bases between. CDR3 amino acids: CASKLTGFYGYTF. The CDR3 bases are TGTGCCAGCAAATTGACAGGATTCTATGGCTACACCTTC.

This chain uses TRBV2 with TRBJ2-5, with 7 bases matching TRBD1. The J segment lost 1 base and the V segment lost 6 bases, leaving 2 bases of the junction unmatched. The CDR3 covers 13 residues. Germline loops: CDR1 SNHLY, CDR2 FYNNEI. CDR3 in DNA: TGTGCCAGCAGCCGGGACAGCCAAGAGACCCAGTACTTC. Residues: CASSRDSQETQYF.

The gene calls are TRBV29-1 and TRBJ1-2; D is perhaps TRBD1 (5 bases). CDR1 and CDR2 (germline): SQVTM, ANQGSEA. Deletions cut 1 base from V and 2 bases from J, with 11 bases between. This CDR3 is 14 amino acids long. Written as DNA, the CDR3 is TGCAGCGTTGAAGCCACAGGAGCCAACTATGGCTACACCTTC. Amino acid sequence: CSVEATGANYGYTF.

For the CDR3, the DNA is TGTGCCAGCAGCTCCCCGGGACAGCCAACAGATACGCAGTATTTT. Its translation: CASSSPGQPTDTQYF. The rearrangement joins TRBV11-2 to TRBJ2-3; 7 nucleotides align to TRBD1. Trimming took 4 bases from V and 3 from J; bases not matched to a gene: 7. CDR3 length: 15 amino acids. Germline lookup yields CDR1 SGHAT and CDR2 FQNNGV.

In nucleotides, the CDR3 is TGCGCCAGCAAAGACAGGGGGCTTGGAGAAACTGAAGCTTTCTTT. It translates to CASKDRGLGETEAFF. The gene calls are TRBV10-1 and TRBJ1-1; 10 nucleotides line up with TRBD1. CDR1 and CDR2 from the germline V gene are WNHNN and SYGVQD (reference sequence). The CDR3 runs 15 residues. V shed 7 bases and J 5 bases; nucleotides not matched to a gene: 10.

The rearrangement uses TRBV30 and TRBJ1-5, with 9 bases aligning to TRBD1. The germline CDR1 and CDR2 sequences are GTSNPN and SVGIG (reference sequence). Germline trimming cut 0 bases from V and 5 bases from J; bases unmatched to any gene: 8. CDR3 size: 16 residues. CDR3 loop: CAWSVRDRVGDQPQHF. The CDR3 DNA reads TGTGCCTGGAGTGTAAGGGACAGGGTAGGGGATCAGCCCCAGCATTTT.

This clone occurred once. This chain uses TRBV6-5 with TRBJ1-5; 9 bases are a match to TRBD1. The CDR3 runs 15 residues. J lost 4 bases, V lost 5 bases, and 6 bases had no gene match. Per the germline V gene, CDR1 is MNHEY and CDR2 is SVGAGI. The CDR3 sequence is CASSRTGDRNQPQHF. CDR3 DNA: TGTGCCAGCAGTCGGACAGGGGATAGGAATCAGCCCCAGCATTTT.

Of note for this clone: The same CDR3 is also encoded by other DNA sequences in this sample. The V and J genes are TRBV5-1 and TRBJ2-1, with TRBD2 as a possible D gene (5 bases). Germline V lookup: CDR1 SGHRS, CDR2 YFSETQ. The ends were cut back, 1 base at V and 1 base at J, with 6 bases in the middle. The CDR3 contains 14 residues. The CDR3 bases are TGCGCCAGCAGCTTGCGGGGATCCTACAATGAGCAGTTCTTC. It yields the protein CASSLRGSYNEQFF.

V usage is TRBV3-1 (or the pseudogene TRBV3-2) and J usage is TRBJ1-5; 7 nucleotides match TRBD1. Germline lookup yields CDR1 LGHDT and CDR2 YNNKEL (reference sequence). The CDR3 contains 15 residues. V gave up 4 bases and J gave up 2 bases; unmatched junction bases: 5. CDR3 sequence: CASSPQGTGNQPQHF. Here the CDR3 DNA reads TGTGCCAGCAGCCCTCAGGGGACAGGCAATCAGCCCCAGCATTTT.

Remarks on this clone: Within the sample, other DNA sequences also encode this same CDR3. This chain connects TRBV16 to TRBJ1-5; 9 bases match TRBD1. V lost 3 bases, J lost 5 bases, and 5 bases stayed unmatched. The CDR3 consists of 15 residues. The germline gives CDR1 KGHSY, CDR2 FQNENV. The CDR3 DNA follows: TGTGCCAGCAGCCAGCTGGGACAGGGTGATCAGCCCCAGCATTTT. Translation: CASSQLGQGDQPQHF.

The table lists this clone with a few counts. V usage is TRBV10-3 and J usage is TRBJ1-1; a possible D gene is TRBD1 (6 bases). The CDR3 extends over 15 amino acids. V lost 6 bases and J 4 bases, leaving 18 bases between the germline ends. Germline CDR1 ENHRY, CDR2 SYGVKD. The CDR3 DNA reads TGTGCCATCAGAGTCCCTACAGGGACGGGCACTGAAGCTTTCTTT. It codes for CAIRVPTGTGTEAFF.

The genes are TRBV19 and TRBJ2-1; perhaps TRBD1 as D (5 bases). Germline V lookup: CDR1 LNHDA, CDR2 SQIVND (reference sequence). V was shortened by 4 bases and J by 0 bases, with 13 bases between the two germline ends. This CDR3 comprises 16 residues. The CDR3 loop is CASSKRQRSSYNEQFF. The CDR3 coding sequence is TGTGCCAGTAGTAAGCGACAGAGGAGCTCCTACAATGAGCAGTTCTTC.

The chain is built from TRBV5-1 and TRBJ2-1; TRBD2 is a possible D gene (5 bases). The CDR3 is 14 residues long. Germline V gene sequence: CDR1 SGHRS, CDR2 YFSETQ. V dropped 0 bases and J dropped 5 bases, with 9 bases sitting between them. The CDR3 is CASSLDLADNEQFF. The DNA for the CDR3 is TGCGCCAGCAGCTTGGACCTAGCTGACAATGAGCAGTTCTTC.

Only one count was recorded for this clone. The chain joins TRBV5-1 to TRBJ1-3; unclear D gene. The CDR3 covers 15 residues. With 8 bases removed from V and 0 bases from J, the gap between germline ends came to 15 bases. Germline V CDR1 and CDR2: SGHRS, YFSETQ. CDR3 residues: CASSTIGLSGNTIYF. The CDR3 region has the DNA TGCGCCAGTTCCACAATCGGACTCTCTGGAAACACCATATATTTT.

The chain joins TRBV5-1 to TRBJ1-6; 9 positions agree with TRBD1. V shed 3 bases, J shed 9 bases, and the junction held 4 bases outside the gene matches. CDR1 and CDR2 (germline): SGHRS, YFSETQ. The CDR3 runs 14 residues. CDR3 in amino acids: CASSSGTGSSPLHF. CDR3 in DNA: TGCGCCAGCAGCTCGGGGACAGGGAGTTCACCCCTCCACTTT. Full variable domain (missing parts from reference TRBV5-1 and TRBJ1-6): KAGVTQTPRYLIKTRGQQVTLSCSPISGHRSVSWYQQTPGQGLQFLFEYFSETQRNKGNFPGRFSGRQFSNSRSEMNVSTLELGDSALYLCASSSGTGSSPLHFGNGTRLTVT.

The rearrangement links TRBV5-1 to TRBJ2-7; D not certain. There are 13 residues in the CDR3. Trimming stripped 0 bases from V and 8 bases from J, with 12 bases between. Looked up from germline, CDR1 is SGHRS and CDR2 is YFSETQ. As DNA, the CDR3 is TGCGCCAGCAGCTTGGATGAGGCGCGGAAGCAGTACTTC. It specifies CASSLDEARKQYF.

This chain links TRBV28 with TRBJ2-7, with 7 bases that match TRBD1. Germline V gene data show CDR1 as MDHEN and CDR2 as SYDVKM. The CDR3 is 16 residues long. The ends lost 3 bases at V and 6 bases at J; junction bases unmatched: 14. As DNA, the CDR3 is TGTGCCAGCAGTTTGCCGGGCAGGGGGATCCACGTCGAGCAGTACTTC. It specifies CASSLPGRGIHVEQYF. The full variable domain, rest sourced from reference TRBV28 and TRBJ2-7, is DVKVTQSSRYLVKRTGEKVFLECVQDMDHENMFWYRQDPGLGLRLIYFSYDVKMKEKGDIPEGYSVSREKKERFSLILESASTNQTSMYLCASSLPGRGIHVEQYFGPGTRLTVT.

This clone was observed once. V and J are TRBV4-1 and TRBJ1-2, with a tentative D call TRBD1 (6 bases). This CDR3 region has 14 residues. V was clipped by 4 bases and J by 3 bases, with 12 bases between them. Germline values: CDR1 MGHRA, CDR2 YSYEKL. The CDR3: CASSRDRQDYGYTF. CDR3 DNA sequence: TGCGCCAGCAGCCGAGATAGACAGGACTATGGCTACACCTTC.

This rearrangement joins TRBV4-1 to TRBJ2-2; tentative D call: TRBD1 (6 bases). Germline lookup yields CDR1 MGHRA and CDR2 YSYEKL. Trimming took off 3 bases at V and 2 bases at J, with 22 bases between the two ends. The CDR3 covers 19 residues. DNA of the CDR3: TGCGCCAGCAGCCAGCTTATCTTTTGGGGACAAGTTAACACCGGGGAGCTGTTTTTT. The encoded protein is CASSQLIFWGQVNTGELFF.

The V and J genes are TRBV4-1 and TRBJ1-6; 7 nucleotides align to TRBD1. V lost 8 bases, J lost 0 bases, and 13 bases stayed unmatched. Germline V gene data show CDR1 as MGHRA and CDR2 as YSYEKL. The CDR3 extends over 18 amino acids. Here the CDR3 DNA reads TGCGCCAGCCCCAGGGGGACCTACGACTACTCCTATAATTCACCCCTCCACTTT. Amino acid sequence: CASPRGTYDYSYNSPLHF.

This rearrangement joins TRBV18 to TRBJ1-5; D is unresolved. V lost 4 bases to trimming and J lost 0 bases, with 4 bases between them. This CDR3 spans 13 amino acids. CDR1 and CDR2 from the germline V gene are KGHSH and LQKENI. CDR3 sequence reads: CASSLDSNQPQHF. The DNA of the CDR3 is TGTGCCAGCTCACTAGATAGCAATCAGCCCCAGCATTTT.

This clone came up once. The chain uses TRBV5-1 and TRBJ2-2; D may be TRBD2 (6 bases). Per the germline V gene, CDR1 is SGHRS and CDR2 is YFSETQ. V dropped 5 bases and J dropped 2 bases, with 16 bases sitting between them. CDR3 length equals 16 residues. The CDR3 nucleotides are TGCGCCAGCAGTGTTGATCCGGGACTTAACACCGGGGAGCTGTTTTTT. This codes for CASSVDPGLNTGELFF.

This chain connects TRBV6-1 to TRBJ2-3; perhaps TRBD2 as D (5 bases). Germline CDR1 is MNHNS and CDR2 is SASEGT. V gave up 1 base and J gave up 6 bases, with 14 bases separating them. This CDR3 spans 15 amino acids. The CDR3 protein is CASSEGGEAADTQYF. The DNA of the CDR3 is TGTGCCAGCAGTGAAGGAGGCGAAGCGGCCGATACGCAGTATTTT.

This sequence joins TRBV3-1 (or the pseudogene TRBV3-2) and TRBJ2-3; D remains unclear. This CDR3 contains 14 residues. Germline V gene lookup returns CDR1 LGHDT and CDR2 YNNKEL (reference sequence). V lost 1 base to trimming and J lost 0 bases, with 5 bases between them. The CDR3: CASSQGGSTDTQYF. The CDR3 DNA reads TGTGCCAGCAGCCAAGGAGGCAGCACAGATACGCAGTATTTT.

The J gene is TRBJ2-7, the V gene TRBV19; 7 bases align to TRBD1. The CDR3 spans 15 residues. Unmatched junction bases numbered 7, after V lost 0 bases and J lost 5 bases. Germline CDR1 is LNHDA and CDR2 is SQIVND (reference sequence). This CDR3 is CASSIDPVRGNEQYF. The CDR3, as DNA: TGTGCCAGTAGTATAGATCCGGTCAGGGGGAACGAGCAGTACTTC.

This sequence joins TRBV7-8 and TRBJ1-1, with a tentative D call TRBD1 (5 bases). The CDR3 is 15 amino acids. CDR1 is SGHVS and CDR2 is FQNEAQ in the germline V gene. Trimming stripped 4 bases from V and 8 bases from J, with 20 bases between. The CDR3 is CASSSLTVTSVEAFF. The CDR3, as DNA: TGTGCCAGCAGCTCGTTGACAGTGACCTCGGTGGAAGCTTTCTTT.